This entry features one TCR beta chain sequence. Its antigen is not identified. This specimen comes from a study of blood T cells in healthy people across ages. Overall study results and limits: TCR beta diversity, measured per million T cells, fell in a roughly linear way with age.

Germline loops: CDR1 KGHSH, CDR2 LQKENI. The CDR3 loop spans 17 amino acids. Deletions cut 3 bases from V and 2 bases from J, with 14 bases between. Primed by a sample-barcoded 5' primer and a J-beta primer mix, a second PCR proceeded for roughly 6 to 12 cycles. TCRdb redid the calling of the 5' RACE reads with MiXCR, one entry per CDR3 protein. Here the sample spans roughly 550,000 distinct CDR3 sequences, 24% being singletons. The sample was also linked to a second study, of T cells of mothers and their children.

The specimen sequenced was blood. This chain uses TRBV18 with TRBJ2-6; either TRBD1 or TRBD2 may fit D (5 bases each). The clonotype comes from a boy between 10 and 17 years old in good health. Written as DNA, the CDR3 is TGTGCCAGCTCACCCTGGGACGTCTATGCTGGGGCCAACGTCCTGACTTTC. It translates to CASSPWDVYAGANVLTF.